These 4 T cell receptor beta chains were all obtained from the same sample, sequenced in a study of T cell clonality in common variable immunodeficiency. The table came from immunoSEQ multiplex PCR; TCRdb's copy has only in-frame clones and leaves some out. The sample holds roughly 42,000 clones, and no clone turns up only once. Study-level results: Reportedly, TCR beta sequences from common variable immunodeficiency showed fewer deletions and N-nucleotide insertions.

No antigen has been assigned to these receptors. The sequenced material came from peripheral blood mononuclear cells. These receptors were obtained from a human donor with common variable immunodeficiency.

Worth noting for this clone: Sequencing ends 3 residues short of the CDR3 end; the germline J gene provides the rest. The gene calls are TRBV30 and TRBJ2-6, with D maybe TRBD2 (6 bases). Germline CDR1 GTSNPN, CDR2 SVGIG (reference sequence). The CDR3 runs 16 residues. V was shortened by 8 bases and J by 4 bases, with 21 bases between the two germline ends. The DNA read from the CDR3 is TGTGCCGTAGCGGACCCGTTTATGTCAGGGGCCAACGTC. Translation gives CAVADPFMSGANV. The whole CDR3 protein reads CAVADPFMSGANVLTF.

This clone has ten or more counts. The CDR3 loop is CASSVTSGSYEQYF. Partial CDR3 DNA: TGCGCCAGCAGCGTGACTAGCGGATCCTACGAG. J is TRBJ2-7 and V is TRBV5-1, with 9 bases fitting TRBD2. Sequencing ends 3 residues short of the CDR3 end; the germline J gene provides the rest. This CDR3 spans 14 amino acids. CDR1 is SGHRS, CDR2 YFSETQ, per germline. Trimming removed 4 bases from V and 1 base from J; junction bases left unmatched: 3.

This clone was seen ten or more times. The CDR3 extends 3 residues past the end of the read, so its final part is completed from the germline J gene. This chain uses TRBV5-1 with TRBJ1-5, with 7 bases fitting TRBD1. V shed 1 base and J 4 bases; nucleotides not matched to a gene: 5. This CDR3 contains 15 residues. Germline lookup yields CDR1 SGHRS and CDR2 YFSETQ. The CDR3 bases that were read are TGCGCCAGCAGCTTGACAGGGGTTCCGAATCAGCCC. Its translation is CASSLTGVPNQP. In full, the CDR3 reads CASSLTGVPNQPQHF.

This clone was recorded many times. The read ends 3 residues shy of where the CDR3 ends; the end is completed using the germline J gene. The chain joins TRBV5-1 to TRBJ2-5, with no clear D. CDR1 is SGHRS and CDR2 is YFSETQ in the germline V gene. V lost 2 bases to trimming and J lost 5 bases, with 4 bases between them. This CDR3 comprises 11 residues. The CDR3 region is CASSLAETQYF. Partial CDR3 DNA: TGCGCCAGCAGCTTAGCGGAGACC.